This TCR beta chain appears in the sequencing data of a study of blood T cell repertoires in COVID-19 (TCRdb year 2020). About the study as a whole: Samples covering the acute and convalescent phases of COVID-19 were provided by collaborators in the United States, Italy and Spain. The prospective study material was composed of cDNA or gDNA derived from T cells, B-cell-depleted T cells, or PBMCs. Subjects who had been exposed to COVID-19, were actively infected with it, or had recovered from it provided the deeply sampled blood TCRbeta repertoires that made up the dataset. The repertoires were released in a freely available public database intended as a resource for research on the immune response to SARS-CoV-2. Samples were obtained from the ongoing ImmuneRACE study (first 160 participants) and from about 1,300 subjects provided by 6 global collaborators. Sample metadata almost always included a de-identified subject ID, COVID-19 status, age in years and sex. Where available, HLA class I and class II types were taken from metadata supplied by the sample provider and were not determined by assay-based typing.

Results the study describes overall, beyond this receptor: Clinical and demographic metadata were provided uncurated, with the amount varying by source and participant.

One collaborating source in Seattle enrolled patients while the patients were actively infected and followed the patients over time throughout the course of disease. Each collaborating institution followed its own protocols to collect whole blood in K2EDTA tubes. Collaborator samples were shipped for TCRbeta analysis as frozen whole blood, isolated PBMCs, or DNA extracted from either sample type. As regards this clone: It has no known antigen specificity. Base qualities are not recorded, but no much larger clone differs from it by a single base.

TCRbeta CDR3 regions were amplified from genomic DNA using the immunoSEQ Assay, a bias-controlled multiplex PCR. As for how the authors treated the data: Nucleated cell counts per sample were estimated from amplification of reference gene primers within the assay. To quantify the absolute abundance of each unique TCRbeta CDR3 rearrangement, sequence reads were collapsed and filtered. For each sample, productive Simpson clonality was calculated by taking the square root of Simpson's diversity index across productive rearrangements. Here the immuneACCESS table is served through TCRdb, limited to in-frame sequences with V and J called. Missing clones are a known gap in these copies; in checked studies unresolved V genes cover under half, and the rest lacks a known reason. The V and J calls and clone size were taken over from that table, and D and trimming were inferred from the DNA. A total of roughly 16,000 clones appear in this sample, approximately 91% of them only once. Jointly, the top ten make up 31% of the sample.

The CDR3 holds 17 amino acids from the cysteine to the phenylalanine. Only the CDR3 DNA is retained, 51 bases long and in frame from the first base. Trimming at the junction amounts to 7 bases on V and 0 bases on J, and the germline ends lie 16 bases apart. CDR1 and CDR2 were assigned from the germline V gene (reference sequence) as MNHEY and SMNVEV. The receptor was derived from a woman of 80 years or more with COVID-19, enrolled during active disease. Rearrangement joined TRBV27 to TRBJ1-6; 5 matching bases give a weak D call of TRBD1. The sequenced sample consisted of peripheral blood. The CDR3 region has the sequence CASIIGEKSSYNSPLHF. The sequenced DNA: TGTGCCAGCATCATAGGGGAAAAGAGCTCCTATAATTCACCCCTCCACTTT.